A selection of T cell receptor beta chains follows, all from one sample in a study of blood T cells in healthy people across ages. MiXCR was run by TCRdb on the 5' RACE reads, yielding one entry per CDR3 protein. The sample yields some 930,000 distinct CDR3 sequences, 25% to 30% seen once. The data were also submitted as part of a second study, on T cells of mothers and their children.

Specimen: blood. These receptor sequences come from a middle-aged woman in good health. The CDR3 runs from the conserved cysteine through the conserved F or W. A D gene is named only where the DNA matches it firmly. Expanded clones are given a class, and other clones once, few, many or no size at all.

J gene: TRBJ1-2; clone size: -; CDR3 length: 13; D gene: -; V gene: TRBV27; CDR3 protein: CASRDLGSYGYTF; CDR3 DNA: TGTGCCAGCAGGGATCTTGGGAGCTATGGCTACACCTTC
J gene: TRBJ2-3; clone size: -; CDR3 length: 14; D gene: TRBD1; V gene: TRBV6-1; CDR3 protein: CATKTGDSTDTQYF; CDR3 DNA: TGTGCCACCAAGACAGGGGATAGCACAGATACGCAGTATTTT
J gene: TRBJ2-7; clone size: -; CDR3 length: 13; D gene: TRBD1; V gene: TRBV28; CDR3 protein: CASTQDRVPEQYF; CDR3 DNA: TGTGCCAGCACCCAGGACAGGGTGCCAGAGCAGTACTTC
J gene: TRBJ1-1; clone size: -; CDR3 length: 15; D gene: -; V gene: TRBV28; CDR3 protein: CASSPATAANTEAFF; CDR3 DNA: TGTGCCAGCAGTCCGGCGACAGCTGCGAACACTGAAGCTTTCTTT
J gene: TRBJ2-1; clone size: -; CDR3 length: 15; D gene: -; V gene: TRBV5-1; CDR3 protein: CTSSQAGEGYNEQFF; CDR3 DNA: TGCACCAGCAGCCAGGCAGGGGAGGGCTACAATGAGCAGTTCTTC
J gene: TRBJ2-7; clone size: -; CDR3 length: 11; D gene: -; V gene: TRBV15; CDR3 protein: CATRYRGEQYF; CDR3 DNA: TGTGCCACCAGATACCGAGGGGAGCAGTACTTC
J gene: TRBJ2-2; clone size: -; CDR3 length: 14; D gene: -; V gene: TRBV5-1; CDR3 protein: CASSSVLGTGELFF; CDR3 DNA: TGCGCCAGCAGCTCGGTGCTGGGAACCGGGGAGCTGTTTTTT
J gene: TRBJ2-5; clone size: -; CDR3 length: 16; D gene: TRBD1; V gene: TRBV13; CDR3 protein: CASSEPPGGMGNEQYF; CDR3 DNA: TGTGCCAGCAGCGAACCCCCAGGGGGCATGGGCAATGAGCAGTACTTC
J gene: TRBJ2-3; clone size: -; CDR3 length: 16; D gene: -; V gene: TRBV12-3/TRBV12-4; CDR3 protein: CASSATRDASTGTQYF; CDR3 DNA: TGTGCCAGCAGTGCAACCCGGGACGCGAGCACAGGTACGCAGTATTTT
J gene: TRBJ1-2; clone size: -; CDR3 length: 19; D gene: TRBD1; V gene: TRBV7-8; CDR3 protein: CACSLAASGTGGSNYGYTF; CDR3 DNA: TGTGCCTGCAGCTTAGCGGCTTCGGGGACAGGGGGGTCTAACTATGGCTACACCTTC
J gene: TRBJ2-3; clone size: many; CDR3 length: 14; D gene: -; V gene: TRBV12-3/TRBV12-4; CDR3 protein: CASSLRTATDTQYF; CDR3 DNA: TGTGCCAGCAGTTTAAGGACAGCTACAGATACGCAGTATTTT
J gene: TRBJ2-7; clone size: once; CDR3 length: 14; D gene: -; V gene: TRBV18; CDR3 protein: CAISPGKGFYEQYF; CDR3 DNA: TGTGCCATCTCACCAGGGAAGGGATTCTACGAGCAGTACTTC
J gene: TRBJ2-7; clone size: -; CDR3 length: 13; D gene: TRBD2; V gene: TRBV6-2/TRBV6-3; CDR3 protein: CASSYAAGGEQYF; CDR3 DNA: TGTGCCAGCAGTTATGCTGCGGGAGGTGAGCAGTACTTC
J gene: TRBJ1-5; clone size: few; CDR3 length: 15; D gene: -; V gene: TRBV7-2; CDR3 protein: CASSLASNSNQPQHF; CDR3 DNA: TGTGCCAGCAGCTTAGCGTCTAATAGCAATCAGCCCCAGCATTTT
J gene: TRBJ1-4; clone size: -; CDR3 length: 15; D gene: TRBD1; V gene: TRBV3-1; CDR3 protein: CASSQQGADNEKLFF; CDR3 DNA: TGTGCCAGCAGCCAACAGGGGGCCGATAATGAAAAACTGTTTTTT
J gene: TRBJ1-5; clone size: -; CDR3 length: 12; D gene: -; V gene: TRBV7-2; CDR3 protein: CASTMGNQPQHF; CDR3 DNA: TGTGCCAGTACAATGGGTAATCAGCCCCAGCATTTT
J gene: TRBJ1-1; clone size: -; CDR3 length: 13; D gene: -; V gene: TRBV6-6; CDR3 protein: CASSATGSAEAFF; CDR3 DNA: TGTGCCAGCAGCGCTACAGGGTCGGCTGAAGCTTTCTTT
J gene: TRBJ2-4; clone size: -; CDR3 length: 17; D gene: -; V gene: TRBV28; CDR3 protein: CASSWGPGVGAKNIQYF; CDR3 DNA: TGTGCCAGCAGTTGGGGACCGGGGGTAGGGGCCAAAAACATTCAGTACTTC
J gene: TRBJ2-3; clone size: -; CDR3 length: 14; D gene: -; V gene: TRBV29-1; CDR3 protein: CSVAAGTSTDTQYF; CDR3 DNA: TGCAGCGTTGCGGCAGGGACTAGCACAGATACGCAGTATTTT
J gene: TRBJ1-3; clone size: -; CDR3 length: 17; D gene: -; V gene: TRBV10-3; CDR3 protein: CAITPLEGTAHGNTIYF; CDR3 DNA: TGTGCCATCACTCCCTTAGAAGGGACGGCGCACGGAAACACCATATATTTT
J gene: TRBJ2-1; clone size: few; CDR3 length: 16; D gene: TRBD2; V gene: TRBV24-1; CDR3 protein: CATSDFASGGYNEQFF; CDR3 DNA: TGTGCCACCAGTGATTTCGCTAGCGGGGGATACAATGAGCAGTTCTTC
J gene: TRBJ2-3; clone size: many; CDR3 length: 15; D gene: -; V gene: TRBV28; CDR3 protein: CASSLNGAPTDTQYF; CDR3 DNA: TGTGCCAGCAGTTTAAACGGGGCACCCACAGATACGCAGTATTTT
J gene: TRBJ1-6; clone size: few; CDR3 length: 15; D gene: -; V gene: TRBV5-1; CDR3 protein: CASSFLAGAESPLHF; CDR3 DNA: TGCGCCAGCAGCTTCCTAGCAGGGGCAGAATCACCCCTCCACTTT
J gene: TRBJ1-4; clone size: -; CDR3 length: 14; D gene: TRBD1; V gene: TRBV5-1; CDR3 protein: CASSTGQADGKLFF; CDR3 DNA: TGCGCCAGCAGCACCGGACAGGCCGACGGGAAACTGTTTTTT
J gene: TRBJ2-6; clone size: -; CDR3 length: 18; D gene: -; V gene: TRBV18; CDR3 protein: CASSPLSGLDSGANVLTF; CDR3 DNA: TGTGCCAGCTCACCACTAAGCGGGCTAGACTCTGGGGCCAACGTCCTGACTTTC
J gene: TRBJ2-7; clone size: -; CDR3 length: 16; D gene: -; V gene: TRBV4-3; CDR3 protein: CASSQDANPGYYEQYF; CDR3 DNA: TGCGCCAGCAGCCAAGATGCCAATCCCGGATACTACGAGCAGTACTTC
J gene: TRBJ1-1; clone size: -; CDR3 length: 12; D gene: -; V gene: TRBV15; CDR3 protein: CATSRDGFEAFF; CDR3 DNA: TGTGCCACCAGCAGAGATGGTTTTGAAGCTTTCTTT
J gene: TRBJ2-1; clone size: many; CDR3 length: 15; D gene: TRBD1; V gene: TRBV20-1; CDR3 protein: CSARGDRAFYNEQFF; CDR3 DNA: TGCAGTGCTAGAGGGGACAGGGCTTTCTACAATGAGCAGTTCTTC
J gene: TRBJ2-7; clone size: -; CDR3 length: 15; D gene: TRBD2; V gene: TRBV20-1; CDR3 protein: CSARDNSGSSYEQDF; CDR3 DNA: TGCAGTGCTAGAGACAATAGCGGGAGCTCCTACGAGCAGGACTTC
J gene: TRBJ2-1; clone size: few; CDR3 length: 15; D gene: TRBD1; V gene: TRBV6-6; CDR3 protein: CASRNRDRAPHEQFF; CDR3 DNA: TGTGCCAGCAGGAACCGGGACAGGGCACCCCATGAGCAGTTCTTC
J gene: TRBJ2-3; clone size: once; CDR3 length: 15; D gene: TRBD2; V gene: TRBV6-2/TRBV6-3; CDR3 protein: CASSYSTGGEDTQYF; CDR3 DNA: TGTGCCAGCAGTTACTCAACGGGAGGAGAGGATACGCAGTATTTT
J gene: TRBJ2-7; clone size: many; CDR3 length: 16; D gene: TRBD1; V gene: TRBV7-2; CDR3 protein: CASSPEAGQGYREQYF; CDR3 DNA: TGTGCCAGCAGCCCGGAGGCGGGACAGGGGTATCGCGAGCAGTACTTC
J gene: TRBJ1-4; clone size: -; CDR3 length: 14; D gene: -; V gene: TRBV5-1; CDR3 protein: CASSSDSTNEKLFF; CDR3 DNA: TGCGCCAGCAGCTCGGACAGTACTAATGAAAAACTGTTTTTT
J gene: TRBJ2-7; clone size: few; CDR3 length: 15; D gene: -; V gene: TRBV16; CDR3 protein: CASSQRASGTYEQYF; CDR3 DNA: TGTGCCAGCAGCCAACGCGCGAGCGGCACCTACGAGCAGTACTTC
J gene: TRBJ2-3; clone size: few; CDR3 length: 15; D gene: TRBD2; V gene: TRBV5-1; CDR3 protein: CASSLEAGGIDTQYF; CDR3 DNA: TGCGCCAGCAGCTTGGAGGCGGGGGGCATAGATACGCAGTATTTT
J gene: TRBJ2-1; clone size: -; CDR3 length: 14; D gene: -; V gene: TRBV28; CDR3 protein: CASSRHWAYNEQFF; CDR3 DNA: TGTGCCAGCAGTCGCCATTGGGCCTACAATGAGCAGTTCTTC
J gene: TRBJ1-5; clone size: few; CDR3 length: 15; D gene: TRBD1; V gene: TRBV28; CDR3 protein: CASSPGQARNQPQHF; CDR3 DNA: TGTGCCAGCAGCCCAGGACAGGCGAGGAATCAGCCCCAGCATTTT
J gene: TRBJ1-4; clone size: few; CDR3 length: 13; D gene: -; V gene: TRBV5-5; CDR3 protein: CASRRTGSEKLFF; CDR3 DNA: TGTGCCAGCAGACGCACAGGTAGTGAAAAACTGTTTTTT
J gene: TRBJ1-5; clone size: -; CDR3 length: 16; D gene: TRBD1; V gene: TRBV6-6; CDR3 protein: CASSYSRAGGDQPQHF; CDR3 DNA: TGTGCCAGCAGTTACTCTCGGGCAGGGGGAGATCAGCCCCAGCATTTT
J gene: TRBJ2-7; clone size: many; CDR3 length: 12; D gene: -; V gene: TRBV7-9; CDR3 protein: CASSSSYYEQYF; CDR3 DNA: TGTGCCAGCAGCTCGTCGTATTACGAGCAGTACTTC
J gene: TRBJ1-2; clone size: -; CDR3 length: 13; D gene: TRBD1; V gene: TRBV6-5; CDR3 protein: CASRLGQVEGYTF; CDR3 DNA: TGTGCCAGCAGATTGGGACAGGTTGAAGGCTACACCTTC
J gene: TRBJ1-2; clone size: -; CDR3 length: 14; D gene: TRBD1; V gene: TRBV7-9; CDR3 protein: CASSEEAGGYGYTF; CDR3 DNA: TGTGCCAGCAGCGAAGAAGCAGGGGGCTATGGCTACACCTTC
J gene: TRBJ2-7; clone size: few; CDR3 length: 12; D gene: -; V gene: TRBV7-9; CDR3 protein: CASSSQGSEQYF; CDR3 DNA: TGTGCCAGCAGCTCACAGGGTAGCGAGCAGTACTTC
J gene: TRBJ2-1; clone size: -; CDR3 length: 15; D gene: -; V gene: TRBV27; CDR3 protein: CASRSPGTGYNEQFF; CDR3 DNA: TGTGCCAGCAGATCCCCCGGGACTGGATACAATGAGCAGTTCTTC
J gene: TRBJ1-5; clone size: few; CDR3 length: 14; D gene: TRBD1; V gene: TRBV12-3/TRBV12-4; CDR3 protein: CASRTGVVGQPQHF; CDR3 DNA: TGTGCCAGCAGAACAGGGGTTGTAGGGCAGCCCCAGCATTTT
J gene: TRBJ1-2; clone size: few; CDR3 length: 18; D gene: TRBD1; V gene: TRBV6-1; CDR3 protein: CASRKAGQGTVLSYGYTF; CDR3 DNA: TGTGCCAGCAGAAAAGCAGGACAGGGGACAGTACTTTCCTATGGCTACACCTTC
J gene: TRBJ1-2; clone size: -; CDR3 length: 13; D gene: -; V gene: TRBV18; CDR3 protein: CASSPMTDYGYTF; CDR3 DNA: TGTGCCAGCTCACCAATGACAGACTATGGCTACACCTTC
J gene: TRBJ1-2; clone size: -; CDR3 length: 13; D gene: -; V gene: TRBV18; CDR3 protein: CASSPAFGYGYTF; CDR3 DNA: TGTGCCAGCTCACCCGCCTTCGGTTATGGCTACACCTTC
J gene: TRBJ1-5; clone size: -; CDR3 length: 16; D gene: TRBD1; V gene: TRBV20-1; CDR3 protein: CSASAPGQGVHQPQHF; CDR3 DNA: TGCAGTGCTAGCGCTCCGGGACAGGGAGTTCATCAGCCCCAGCATTTT
J gene: TRBJ1-5; clone size: -; CDR3 length: 15; D gene: TRBD1; V gene: TRBV27; CDR3 protein: CASSRGTGRNQPQHF; CDR3 DNA: TGTGCCAGCAGTCGCGGGACAGGGCGCAATCAGCCCCAGCATTTT